This T cell receptor beta chain appears in the sequencing data of a study of shared clonotypes between healthy human individuals. Overall study context: Per-donor plates numbered three CD4 naive, three CD4 memory, two CD8 naive and one CD8 memory. Study-level points and caveats: Memory subsets had estimated richness that was generally smaller than that of naive subsets.

This clone has more than one count but fewer than ten. Its antigen remains unknown. Germline V CDR1 and CDR2: SGHAT, FQNNGV. This CDR3 region has 16 residues. Trimming stripped 4 bases from V and 1 base from J, with 14 bases between. At a deep level, the assay was run. Here immunoSEQ multiplex PCR was the method, and the copy in TCRdb shows in-frame clones only, minus some. The sample records about 980,000 clones, approximately 80% being singletons. What was sequenced was memory CD4+ T cells sorted from blood. Noted subset: CD45RA-negative fraction. This sequence was found in a man aged 18 to 35 in good health. This chain connects TRBV11-2 to TRBJ2-1, with D possibly matching TRBD2 (7 bases). The CDR3 coding sequence is TGTGCCAGCAGCTGGTGGGCGGGGGCTTCCTACAATGAGCAGTTCTTC. This encodes CASSWWAGASYNEQFF.